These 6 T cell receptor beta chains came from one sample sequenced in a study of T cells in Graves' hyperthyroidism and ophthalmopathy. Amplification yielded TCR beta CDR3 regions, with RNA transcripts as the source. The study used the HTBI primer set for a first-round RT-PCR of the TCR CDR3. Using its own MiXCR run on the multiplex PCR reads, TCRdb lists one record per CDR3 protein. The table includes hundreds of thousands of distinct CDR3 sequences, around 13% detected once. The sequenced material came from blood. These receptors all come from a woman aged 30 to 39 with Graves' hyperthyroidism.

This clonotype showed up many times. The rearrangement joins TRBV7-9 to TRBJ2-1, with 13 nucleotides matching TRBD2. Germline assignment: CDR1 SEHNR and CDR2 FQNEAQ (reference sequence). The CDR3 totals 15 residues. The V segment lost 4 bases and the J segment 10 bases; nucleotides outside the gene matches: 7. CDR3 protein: CASSSGLAGVREQFF. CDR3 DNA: TGTGCCAGCAGCTCTGGACTAGCGGGAGTGCGGGAGCAGTTCTTC. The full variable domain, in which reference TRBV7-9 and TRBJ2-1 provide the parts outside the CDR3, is DTGVSQNPRHKITKRGQNVTFRCDPISEHNRLYWYRQTLGQGPEFLTYFQNEAQLEKSRLLSDRFSAERPKGSFSTLEIQRTEQGDSAMYLCASSSGLAGVREQFFGPGTRLTVL.

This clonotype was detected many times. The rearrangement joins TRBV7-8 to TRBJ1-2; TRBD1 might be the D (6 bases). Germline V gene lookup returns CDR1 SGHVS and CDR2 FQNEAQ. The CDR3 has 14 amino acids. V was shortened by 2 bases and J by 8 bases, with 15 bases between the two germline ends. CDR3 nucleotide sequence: TGTGCCAGCAGCTTAACCGGGACATTCGAGGGCTACACCTTC. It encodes CASSLTGTFEGYTF.

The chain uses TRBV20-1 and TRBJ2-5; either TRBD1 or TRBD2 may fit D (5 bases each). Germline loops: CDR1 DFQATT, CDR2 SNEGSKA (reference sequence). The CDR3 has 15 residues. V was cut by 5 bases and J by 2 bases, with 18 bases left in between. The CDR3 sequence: CSAGPPGTRQETQYF. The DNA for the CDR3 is TGCAGTGCTGGGCCTCCCGGGACGAGACAAGAGACCCAGTACTTC.

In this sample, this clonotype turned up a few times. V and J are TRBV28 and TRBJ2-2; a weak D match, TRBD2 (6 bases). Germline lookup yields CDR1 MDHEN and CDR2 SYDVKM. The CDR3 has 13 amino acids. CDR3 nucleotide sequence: TGTTCGGTCCTAGCGACGAACACCGGGGAGCTGTTTTTT. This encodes CSVLATNTGELFF.

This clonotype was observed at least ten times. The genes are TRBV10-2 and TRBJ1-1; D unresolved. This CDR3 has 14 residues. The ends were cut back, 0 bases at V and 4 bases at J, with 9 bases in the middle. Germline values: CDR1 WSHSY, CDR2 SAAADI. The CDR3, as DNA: TGCGCCAGCAGTGAGTCAACCGCGGGCACTGAAGCTTTCTTT. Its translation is CASSESTAGTEAFF.

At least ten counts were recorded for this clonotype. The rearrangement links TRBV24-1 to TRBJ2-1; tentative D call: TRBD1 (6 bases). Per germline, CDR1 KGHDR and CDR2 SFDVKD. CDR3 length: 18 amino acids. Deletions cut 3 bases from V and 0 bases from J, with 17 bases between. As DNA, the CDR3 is TGTGCCACCAGTGATCGATTGACAGGTCCCAGCTCCTACAATGAGCAGTTCTTC. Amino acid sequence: CATSDRLTGPSSYNEQFF.